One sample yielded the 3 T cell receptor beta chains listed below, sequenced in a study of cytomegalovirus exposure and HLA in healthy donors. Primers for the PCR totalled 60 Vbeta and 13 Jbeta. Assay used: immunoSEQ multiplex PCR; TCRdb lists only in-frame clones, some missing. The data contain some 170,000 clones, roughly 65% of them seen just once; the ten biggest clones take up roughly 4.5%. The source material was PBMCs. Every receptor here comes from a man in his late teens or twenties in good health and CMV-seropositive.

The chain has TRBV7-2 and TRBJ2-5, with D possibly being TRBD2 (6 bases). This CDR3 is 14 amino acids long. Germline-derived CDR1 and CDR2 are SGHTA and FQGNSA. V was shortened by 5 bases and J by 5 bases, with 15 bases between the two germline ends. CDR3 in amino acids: CASSPGPGGETQYF. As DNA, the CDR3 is TGTGCCAGCAGCCCGGGCCCAGGAGGGGAGACCCAGTACTTC.

CDR3 coding DNA: TGTGCCAGCAGTTACTCGTCCGGAGACAGGGTCTATGGCTACACCTTC. Its protein product is CASSYSSGDRVYGYTF. The J gene is TRBJ1-2, the V gene TRBV6-5, with TRBD1 matching over 7 bases. CDR1 is MNHEY and CDR2 is SVGAGI in the germline V gene. The ends lost 0 bases at V and 4 bases at J; junction bases unmatched: 8. The length of the CDR3 is 16 residues.

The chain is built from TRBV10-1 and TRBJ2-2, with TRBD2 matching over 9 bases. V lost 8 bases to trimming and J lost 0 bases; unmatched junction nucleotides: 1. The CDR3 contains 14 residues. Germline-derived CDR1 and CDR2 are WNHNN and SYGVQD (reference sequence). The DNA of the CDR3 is TGCGCCAGCCAGCGGGAGGCGAACACCGGGGAGCTGTTTTTT. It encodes CASQREANTGELFF.